This T cell receptor (beta chain) comes out of a study of blood T cells in healthy people across ages. Per the germline V gene, CDR1 is LGHDT and CDR2 is YNNKEL (reference sequence). CDR3 length: 16 amino acids. Trimming pared 4 bases from V and 1 base from J, leaving 14 bases between. In the case of this clonotype: Its target is not known.

A J-beta primer mix and a sample-barcoded 5' primer were used in a second PCR of roughly 6 to 12 cycles. TCRdb passed the 5' RACE reads through MiXCR, listing each CDR3 protein once. The sample holds 1.5 million to 2 million distinct CDR3 sequences, approximately 50% seen once. Study-wide findings and caveats: There was no known CMV status for donors, so expanded clonotype changes were possibly confounded. More naive CD4+ cells and higher diversity were found in long-lived than in aged donors. Roughly linear age-related decline in beta diversity appeared, significant by age approximately 43.

The chain is built from TRBV3-1 and TRBJ2-1, with D possibly TRBD2 on 5 matching bases. The sequencing sample was made of blood. This clonotype originated in a woman aged 35 to 49 in good health. CDR3 in amino acids: CASSPRLTGSYNEQFF. CDR3 coding DNA: TGTGCCAGCAGCCCCAGACTAACCGGGTCCTACAATGAGCAGTTCTTC.